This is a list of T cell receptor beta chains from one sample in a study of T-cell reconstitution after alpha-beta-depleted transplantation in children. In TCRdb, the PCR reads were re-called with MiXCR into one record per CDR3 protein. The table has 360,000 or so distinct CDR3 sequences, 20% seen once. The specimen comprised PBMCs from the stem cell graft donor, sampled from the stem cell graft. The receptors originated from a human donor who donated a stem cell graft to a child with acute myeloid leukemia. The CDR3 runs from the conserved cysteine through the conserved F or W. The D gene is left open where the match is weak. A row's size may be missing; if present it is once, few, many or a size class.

CDR3aa: CASSLAGTGVKQPQHF; CDR3nt: TGTGCCAGCAGCTTAGCCGGGACAGGGGTAAAGCAGCCCCAGCATTTT; abundance: -; d_gene: TRBD1; len: 16; v_gene: TRBV7-2; j_gene: TRBJ1-5
CDR3aa: CASSFQEQETQYF; CDR3nt: TGTGCCAGCAGTTTTCAGGAGCAAGAGACCCAGTACTTC; abundance: -; d_gene: -; len: 13; v_gene: TRBV12-3/TRBV12-4; j_gene: TRBJ2-5
CDR3aa: CASIHDSGSVDEQFF; CDR3nt: TGCGCCAGCATCCATGATAGCGGGAGTGTCGATGAGCAGTTCTTC; abundance: few; d_gene: TRBD2; len: 15; v_gene: TRBV5-1; j_gene: TRBJ2-1
CDR3aa: CASSTNGQGLQETQYF; CDR3nt: TGTGCCAGCAGCACCAATGGTCAGGGGCTACAAGAGACCCAGTACTTC; abundance: -; d_gene: -; len: 16; v_gene: TRBV9; j_gene: TRBJ2-5
CDR3aa: CSAPLQGQDNSPLHF; CDR3nt: TGCAGTGCTCCCCTCCAGGGACAGGATAATTCACCCCTCCACTTT; abundance: few; d_gene: TRBD1; len: 15; v_gene: TRBV20-1; j_gene: TRBJ1-6
CDR3aa: CSAQPGGFTDTQYF; CDR3nt: TGCAGTGCCCAACCGGGCGGTTTCACAGATACGCAGTATTTT; abundance: -; d_gene: -; len: 14; v_gene: TRBV20-1; j_gene: TRBJ2-3
CDR3aa: CAIKGEGENQPQHF; CDR3nt: TGTGCCATCAAGGGCGAAGGGGAGAATCAGCCCCAGCATTTT; abundance: many; d_gene: -; len: 14; v_gene: TRBV10-3; j_gene: TRBJ1-5
CDR3aa: CSASASGRATYEQYF; CDR3nt: TGCAGTGCTAGTGCTAGCGGGAGGGCCACTTACGAGCAGTACTTC; abundance: few; d_gene: TRBD2; len: 15; v_gene: TRBV20-1; j_gene: TRBJ2-7
CDR3aa: CATSRGRNNQPQHF; CDR3nt: TGTGCCACCAGCAGGGGCAGGAACAATCAGCCCCAGCATTTT; abundance: -; d_gene: -; len: 14; v_gene: TRBV15; j_gene: TRBJ1-5
CDR3aa: CASSLRISGEHNEQFF; CDR3nt: TGTGCCAGCAGCTTGCGGATTAGCGGGGAGCACAATGAGCAGTTCTTC; abundance: -; d_gene: TRBD2; len: 16; v_gene: TRBV7-9; j_gene: TRBJ2-1
CDR3aa: CASSSSPGGPGDTQYF; CDR3nt: TGTGCCAGCAGTTCCTCTCCGGGAGGGCCGGGGGATACGCAGTATTTT; abundance: -; d_gene: TRBD2; len: 16; v_gene: TRBV12-3/TRBV12-4; j_gene: TRBJ2-3
CDR3aa: CSAAQETQYF; CDR3nt: TGCAGTGCTGCACAAGAGACCCAGTACTTC; abundance: many; d_gene: -; len: 10; v_gene: TRBV20-1; j_gene: TRBJ2-5
CDR3aa: CSVRSGTSGRPNEQFF; CDR3nt: TGCAGCGTACGAAGCGGGACTAGCGGGAGGCCCAATGAGCAGTTCTTC; abundance: many; d_gene: TRBD2; len: 16; v_gene: TRBV29-1; j_gene: TRBJ2-1
CDR3aa: CASRTGVGETDTQYF; CDR3nt: TGTGCCAGTAGAACCGGGGTGGGGGAAACAGATACGCAGTATTTT; abundance: -; d_gene: -; len: 15; v_gene: TRBV12-3/TRBV12-4; j_gene: TRBJ2-3
CDR3aa: CSASATWGGEVSYNEQFF; CDR3nt: TGCAGTGCTAGCGCCACCTGGGGGGGGGAAGTTTCCTACAATGAGCAGTTCTTC; abundance: -; d_gene: TRBD2; len: 18; v_gene: TRBV20-1; j_gene: TRBJ2-1
CDR3aa: CSAREGTSGNPDTQYF; CDR3nt: TGCAGTGCTAGAGAAGGGACTAGCGGTAACCCAGATACGCAGTATTTT; abundance: -; d_gene: TRBD2; len: 16; v_gene: TRBV20-1; j_gene: TRBJ2-3
CDR3aa: CASRGQVTNYGYTF; CDR3nt: TGTGCCAGCAGAGGACAGGTCACTAACTATGGCTACACCTTC; abundance: -; d_gene: TRBD1; len: 14; v_gene: TRBV2; j_gene: TRBJ1-2
CDR3aa: CASSFQVGDTIYF; CDR3nt: TGTGCCAGCAGTTTCCAGGTTGGGGACACCATATATTTT; abundance: few; d_gene: -; len: 13; v_gene: TRBV12-3/TRBV12-4; j_gene: TRBJ1-3
CDR3aa: CAISESRDKSYEQYF; CDR3nt: TGTGCCATCAGTGAGTCTCGGGACAAGTCCTACGAGCAGTACTTC; abundance: few; d_gene: -; len: 15; v_gene: TRBV10-3; j_gene: TRBJ2-7
CDR3aa: CASSSTSGNNEQFF; CDR3nt: TGCGCCAGCAGTAGTACTAGCGGAAACAATGAGCAGTTCTTC; abundance: -; d_gene: TRBD2; len: 14; v_gene: TRBV5-1; j_gene: TRBJ2-1
CDR3aa: CASSRGTGGNEQYF; CDR3nt: TGTGCCAGCAGCCGAGGGACAGGGGGCAACGAGCAGTACTTC; abundance: -; d_gene: TRBD1; len: 14; v_gene: TRBV5-6; j_gene: TRBJ2-7
CDR3aa: CASRVGLAGRDEQYF; CDR3nt: TGTGCCAGCCGAGTGGGACTAGCGGGACGAGATGAGCAGTACTTC; abundance: -; d_gene: TRBD2; len: 15; v_gene: TRBV12-3/TRBV12-4; j_gene: TRBJ2-7
CDR3aa: CASSQETSGSTDTQYF; CDR3nt: TGCGCCAGCAGCCAAGAAACTAGCGGGAGCACAGATACGCAGTATTTT; abundance: -; d_gene: TRBD2; len: 16; v_gene: TRBV4-3; j_gene: TRBJ2-3
CDR3aa: CSASPNTYGYTF; CDR3nt: TGCAGTGCTAGCCCAAATACCTATGGCTACACCTTC; abundance: -; d_gene: -; len: 12; v_gene: TRBV20-1; j_gene: TRBJ1-2
CDR3aa: CASSLEWVQAYEQYF; CDR3nt: TGTGCCAGCAGCTTAGAATGGGTACAAGCCTACGAGCAGTACTTC; abundance: few; d_gene: -; len: 15; v_gene: TRBV11-2; j_gene: TRBJ2-7
CDR3aa: CASSLWTSGGNEQFF; CDR3nt: TGCGCCAGCAGCTTGTGGACTAGCGGGGGGAATGAGCAGTTCTTC; abundance: few; d_gene: TRBD2; len: 15; v_gene: TRBV5-1; j_gene: TRBJ2-1
CDR3aa: CASRRGRDRAYNEQFF; CDR3nt: TGTGCCAGCAGGCGAGGTAGAGACAGGGCCTACAATGAGCAGTTCTTC; abundance: few; d_gene: TRBD1; len: 16; v_gene: TRBV12-3/TRBV12-4; j_gene: TRBJ2-1
CDR3aa: CSVESPGLNTGELFF; CDR3nt: TGCAGCGTTGAATCCCCTGGGTTGAACACCGGGGAGCTGTTTTTT; abundance: -; d_gene: -; len: 15; v_gene: TRBV29-1; j_gene: TRBJ2-2
CDR3aa: CASSSGFTKNIQYF; CDR3nt: TGTGCCAGCAGCTCCGGATTCACCAAAAACATTCAGTACTTC; abundance: -; d_gene: -; len: 14; v_gene: TRBV13; j_gene: TRBJ2-4
CDR3aa: CASSQIGATGELFF; CDR3nt: TGTGCCAGCAGCCAAATAGGGGCCACCGGGGAGCTGTTTTTT; abundance: -; d_gene: -; len: 14; v_gene: TRBV16; j_gene: TRBJ2-2
CDR3aa: CASSPGADGNYGYTF; CDR3nt: TGTGCCAGCTCACCAGGGGCCGACGGAAACTATGGCTACACCTTC; abundance: -; d_gene: -; len: 15; v_gene: TRBV18; j_gene: TRBJ1-2
CDR3aa: CASSLVSSGRAVYEQYF; CDR3nt: TGTGCCAGCAGTTTAGTGTCTAGCGGGAGGGCCGTCTACGAGCAGTACTTC; abundance: -; d_gene: TRBD2; len: 17; v_gene: TRBV27; j_gene: TRBJ2-7
CDR3aa: CSARVPGAGDTQYF; CDR3nt: TGCAGTGCTAGAGTACCGGGGGCGGGTGATACGCAGTATTTT; abundance: few; d_gene: -; len: 14; v_gene: TRBV20-1; j_gene: TRBJ2-3
CDR3aa: CRDWDTPGYEQYF; CDR3nt: TGCAGGGACTGGGACACCCCCGGCTACGAGCAGTACTTC; abundance: few; d_gene: -; len: 13; v_gene: TRBV29-1; j_gene: TRBJ2-7
CDR3aa: CSAIRTGNNQPQHF; CDR3nt: TGCAGTGCCATTCGGACAGGTAACAATCAGCCCCAGCATTTT; abundance: many; d_gene: TRBD1; len: 14; v_gene: TRBV20-1; j_gene: TRBJ1-5
CDR3aa: CSARRLAPSSYEQYF; CDR3nt: TGCAGTGCTAGACGTCTAGCGCCGAGCTCCTACGAGCAGTACTTC; abundance: few; d_gene: -; len: 15; v_gene: TRBV20-1; j_gene: TRBJ2-7
CDR3aa: CSARRTSGNPNTGELFF; CDR3nt: TGCAGTGCTAGAAGGACTAGCGGGAACCCGAACACCGGGGAGCTGTTTTTT; abundance: few; d_gene: TRBD2; len: 17; v_gene: TRBV20-1; j_gene: TRBJ2-2
CDR3aa: CASSYNRDRAKETQYF; CDR3nt: TGTGCCAGCAGTTACAACCGGGACAGGGCGAAAGAGACCCAGTACTTC; abundance: once; d_gene: TRBD1; len: 16; v_gene: TRBV6-5; j_gene: TRBJ2-5
CDR3aa: CASSLWGYTEAFF; CDR3nt: TGTGCCAGCAGTTTATGGGGGTATACTGAAGCTTTCTTT; abundance: many; d_gene: -; len: 13; v_gene: TRBV12-3/TRBV12-4; j_gene: TRBJ1-1
CDR3aa: CASSFSGSRGGELFF; CDR3nt: TGTGCCAGCAGTTTCTCAGGGAGCAGGGGCGGGGAGCTGTTTTTT; abundance: few; d_gene: -; len: 15; v_gene: TRBV12-3/TRBV12-4; j_gene: TRBJ2-2
CDR3aa: CASSLTETYEQYF; CDR3nt: TGTGCCAGCAGCTTAACAGAAACCTACGAGCAGTACTTC; abundance: many; d_gene: -; len: 13; v_gene: TRBV11-2; j_gene: TRBJ2-7
CDR3aa: CASSSPLDMPTSSYNEQFF; CDR3nt: TGCGCCAGCAGCTCCCCTTTGGACATGCCTACCTCCTCCTACAATGAGCAGTTCTTC; abundance: -; d_gene: -; len: 19; v_gene: TRBV5-1; j_gene: TRBJ2-1
CDR3aa: CASRLTGLAGGDEQFF; CDR3nt: TGTGCCAGCAGACTAACGGGACTAGCGGGAGGGGATGAGCAGTTCTTC; abundance: few; d_gene: TRBD2; len: 16; v_gene: TRBV28; j_gene: TRBJ2-1
CDR3aa: CASSQDSGRSYNEQFF; CDR3nt: TGCGCCAGCAGCCAAGATAGCGGGAGATCCTACAATGAGCAGTTCTTC; abundance: -; d_gene: TRBD2; len: 16; v_gene: TRBV4-3; j_gene: TRBJ2-1
CDR3aa: CSALLAGGGEQYF; CDR3nt: TGCAGTGCTCTCCTAGCGGGAGGGGGCGAGCAGTACTTC; abundance: -; d_gene: TRBD2; len: 13; v_gene: TRBV20-1; j_gene: TRBJ2-7
CDR3aa: CASSYGTGFTNEQFF; CDR3nt: TGTGCCAGCAGTTACGGGACAGGGTTTACTAATGAGCAGTTCTTC; abundance: many; d_gene: TRBD1; len: 15; v_gene: TRBV6-5; j_gene: TRBJ2-1
CDR3aa: CATSQDKAMVRGQPQHF; CDR3nt: TGTGCCACCAGCCAAGATAAGGCGATGGTTAGAGGTCAGCCCCAGCATTTT; abundance: -; d_gene: -; len: 17; v_gene: TRBV15; j_gene: TRBJ1-5
CDR3aa: CASSLVASSYEQYF; CDR3nt: TGTGCCAGCAGCTTGGTGGCCAGCTCCTACGAGCAGTACTTC; abundance: -; d_gene: -; len: 14; v_gene: TRBV5-5; j_gene: TRBJ2-7
CDR3aa: CSASGWGGRGYEQYF; CDR3nt: TGCAGTGCTAGTGGGTGGGGGGGGCGAGGGTACGAGCAGTACTTC; abundance: -; d_gene: -; len: 15; v_gene: TRBV20-1; j_gene: TRBJ2-7
CDR3aa: CASSQNQGDSPLHF; CDR3nt: TGTGCCAGCAGCCAAAACCAGGGGGATTCACCCCTCCACTTT; abundance: few; d_gene: TRBD1; len: 14; v_gene: TRBV3-1; j_gene: TRBJ1-6
CDR3aa: CASSLYRGRADEQYF; CDR3nt: TGTGCCAGCAGCTTGTACAGGGGCCGAGCCGACGAGCAGTACTTC; abundance: -; d_gene: TRBD1; len: 15; v_gene: TRBV7-8; j_gene: TRBJ2-7
CDR3aa: CAISVRQGNEKLFF; CDR3nt: TGTGCCATCAGTGTGCGGCAGGGGAATGAAAAACTGTTTTTT; abundance: many; d_gene: -; len: 14; v_gene: TRBV10-3; j_gene: TRBJ1-4
CDR3aa: CASSRTTSWNEQFF; CDR3nt: TGTGCCAGCAGCCGGACGACTAGCTGGAATGAGCAGTTCTTC; abundance: many; d_gene: TRBD2; len: 14; v_gene: TRBV12-3/TRBV12-4; j_gene: TRBJ2-1
CDR3aa: CASSPFGAPYNEQFF; CDR3nt: TGTGCCAGCAGTCCCTTCGGCGCCCCCTACAATGAGCAGTTCTTC; abundance: -; d_gene: -; len: 15; v_gene: TRBV27; j_gene: TRBJ2-1
CDR3aa: CASSLGGRSYEQYF; CDR3nt: TGTGCCAGCAGTTTAGGGGGACGGTCCTACGAGCAGTACTTC; abundance: many; d_gene: -; len: 14; v_gene: TRBV5-1; j_gene: TRBJ2-7